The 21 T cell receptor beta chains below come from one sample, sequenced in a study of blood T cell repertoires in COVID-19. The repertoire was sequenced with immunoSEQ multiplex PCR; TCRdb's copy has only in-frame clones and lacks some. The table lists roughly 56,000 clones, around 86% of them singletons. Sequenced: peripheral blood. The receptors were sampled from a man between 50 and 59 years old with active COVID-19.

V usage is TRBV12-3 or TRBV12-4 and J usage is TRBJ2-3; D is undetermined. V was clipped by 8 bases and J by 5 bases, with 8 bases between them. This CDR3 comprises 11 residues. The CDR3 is CASGRVDTQYF. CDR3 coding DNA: TGTGCCAGCGGCCGGGTAGATACGCAGTATTTT.

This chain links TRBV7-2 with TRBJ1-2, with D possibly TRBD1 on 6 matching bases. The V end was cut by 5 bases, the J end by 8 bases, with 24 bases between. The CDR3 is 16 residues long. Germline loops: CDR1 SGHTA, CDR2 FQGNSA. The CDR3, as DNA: TGTGCCAGCAGCCCTACCCCACTCGGACAGTTGGGCGGCTACACCTTC. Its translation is CASSPTPLGQLGGYTF.

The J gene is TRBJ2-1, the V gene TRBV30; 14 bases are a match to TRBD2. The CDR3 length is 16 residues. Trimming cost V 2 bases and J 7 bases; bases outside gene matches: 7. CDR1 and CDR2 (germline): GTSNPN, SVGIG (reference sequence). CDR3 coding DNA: TGTGCCTGGAGTCCGGGACTAGCGGGAGTGATGAATGAGCAGTTCTTC. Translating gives CAWSPGLAGVMNEQFF.

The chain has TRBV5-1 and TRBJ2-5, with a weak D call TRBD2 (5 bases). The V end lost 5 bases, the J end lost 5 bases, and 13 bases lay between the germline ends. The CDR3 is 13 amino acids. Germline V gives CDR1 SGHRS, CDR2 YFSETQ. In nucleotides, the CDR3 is TGCGCCAGCAGAACACTAGGTGTCGAGACCCAGTACTTC. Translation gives CASRTLGVETQYF.

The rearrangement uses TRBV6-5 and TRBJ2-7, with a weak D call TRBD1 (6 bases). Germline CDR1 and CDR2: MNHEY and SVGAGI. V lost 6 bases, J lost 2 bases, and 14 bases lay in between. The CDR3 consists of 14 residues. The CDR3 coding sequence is TGTGCCAGCAGCCCACAGACAGGACCCTACGAGCAGTACTTC. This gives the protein CASSPQTGPYEQYF.

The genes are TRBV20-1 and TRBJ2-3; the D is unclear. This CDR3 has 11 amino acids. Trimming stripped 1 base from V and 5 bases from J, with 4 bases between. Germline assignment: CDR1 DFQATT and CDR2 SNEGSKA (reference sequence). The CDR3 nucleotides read TGCAGTGCTAGAGTCGGAGATACGCAGTATTTT. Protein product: CSARVGDTQYF.

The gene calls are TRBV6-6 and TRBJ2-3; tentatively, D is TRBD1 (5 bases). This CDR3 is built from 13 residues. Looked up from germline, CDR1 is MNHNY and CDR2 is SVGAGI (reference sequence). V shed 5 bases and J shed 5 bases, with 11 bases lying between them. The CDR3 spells CASSPPGLDTQYF. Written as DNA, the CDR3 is TGTGCCAGCAGTCCCCCAGGGCTAGATACGCAGTATTTT.

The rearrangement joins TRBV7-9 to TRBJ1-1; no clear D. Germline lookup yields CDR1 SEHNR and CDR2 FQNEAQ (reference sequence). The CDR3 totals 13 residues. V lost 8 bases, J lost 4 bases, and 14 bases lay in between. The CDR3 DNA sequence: TGTGCCAGCCCCCAAGAAGTGAGCACTGAAGCTTTCTTT. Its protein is CASPQEVSTEAFF.

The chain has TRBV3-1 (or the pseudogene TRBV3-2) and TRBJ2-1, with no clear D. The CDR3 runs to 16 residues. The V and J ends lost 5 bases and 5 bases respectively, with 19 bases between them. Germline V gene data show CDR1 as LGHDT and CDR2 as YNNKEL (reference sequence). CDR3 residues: CASSGRSRLGNNEQFF. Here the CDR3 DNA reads TGTGCCAGCAGCGGCCGCTCTAGGCTAGGTAACAATGAGCAGTTCTTC.

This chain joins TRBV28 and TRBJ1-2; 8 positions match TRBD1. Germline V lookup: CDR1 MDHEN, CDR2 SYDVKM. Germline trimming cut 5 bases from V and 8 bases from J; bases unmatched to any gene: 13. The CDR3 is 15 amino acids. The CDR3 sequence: CASSLNSGGGLGYTF. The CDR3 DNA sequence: TGTGCCAGCAGTCTCAACTCAGGGGGCGGTTTGGGCTACACCTTC.

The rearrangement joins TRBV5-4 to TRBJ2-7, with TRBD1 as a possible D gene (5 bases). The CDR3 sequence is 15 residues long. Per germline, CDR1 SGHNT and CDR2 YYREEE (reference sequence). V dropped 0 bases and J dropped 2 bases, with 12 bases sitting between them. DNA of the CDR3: TGTGCCAGCAGCTTGGATGCAGGGCCCACCTACGAGCAGTACTTC. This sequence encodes CASSLDAGPTYEQYF.

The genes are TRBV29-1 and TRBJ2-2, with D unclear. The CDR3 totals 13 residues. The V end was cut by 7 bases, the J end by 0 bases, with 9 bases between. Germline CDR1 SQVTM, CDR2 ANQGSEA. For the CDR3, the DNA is TGCAGCGGCTCCGCTACGAACACCGGGGAGCTGTTTTTT. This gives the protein CSGSATNTGELFF.

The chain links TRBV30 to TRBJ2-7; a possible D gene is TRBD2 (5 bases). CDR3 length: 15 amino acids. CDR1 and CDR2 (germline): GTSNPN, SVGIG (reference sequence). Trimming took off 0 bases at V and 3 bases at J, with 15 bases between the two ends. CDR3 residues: CAWSVNFGEGYEQYF. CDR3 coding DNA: TGTGCCTGGAGTGTCAATTTCGGGGAAGGCTACGAGCAGTACTTC.

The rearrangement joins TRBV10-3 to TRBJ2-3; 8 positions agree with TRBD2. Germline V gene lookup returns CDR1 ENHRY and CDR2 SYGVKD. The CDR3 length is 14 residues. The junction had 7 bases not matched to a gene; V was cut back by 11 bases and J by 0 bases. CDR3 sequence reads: CASASGPSTDTQYF. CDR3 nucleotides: TGTGCCTCGGCTAGCGGGCCTAGCACAGATACGCAGTATTTT.

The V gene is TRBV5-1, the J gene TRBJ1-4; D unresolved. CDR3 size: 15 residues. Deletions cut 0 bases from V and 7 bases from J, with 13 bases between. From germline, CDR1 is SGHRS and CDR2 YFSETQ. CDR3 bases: TGCGCCAGCAGCTTGGCCGGGAACATCGGTGAAAAACTGTTTTTT. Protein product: CASSLAGNIGEKLFF.

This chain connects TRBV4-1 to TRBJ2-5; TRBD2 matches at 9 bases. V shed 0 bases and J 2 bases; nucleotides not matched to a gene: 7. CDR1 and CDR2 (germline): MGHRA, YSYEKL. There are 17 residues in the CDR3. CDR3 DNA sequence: TGCGCCAGCAGCCAAGATGGGGTAGCGGGGGAGCAAGAGACCCAGTACTTC. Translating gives CASSQDGVAGEQETQYF.

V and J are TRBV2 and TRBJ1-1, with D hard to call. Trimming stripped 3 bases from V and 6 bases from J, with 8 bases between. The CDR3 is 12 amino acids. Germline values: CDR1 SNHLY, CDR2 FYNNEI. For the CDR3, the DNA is TGTGCCAGCAGTGATACGGTGTCTGAAGCTTTCTTT. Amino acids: CASSDTVSEAFF.

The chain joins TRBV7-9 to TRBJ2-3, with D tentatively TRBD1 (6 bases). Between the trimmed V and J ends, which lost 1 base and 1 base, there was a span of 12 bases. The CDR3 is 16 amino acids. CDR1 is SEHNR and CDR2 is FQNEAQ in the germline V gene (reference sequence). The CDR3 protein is CASSLGRGIGTDTQYF. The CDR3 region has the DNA TGTGCCAGCAGCTTAGGCAGGGGTATTGGCACAGATACGCAGTATTTT. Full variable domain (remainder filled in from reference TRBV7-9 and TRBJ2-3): DTGVSQNPRHKITKRGQNVTFRCDPISEHNRLYWYRQTLGQGPEFLTYFQNEAQLEKSRLLSDRFSAERPKGSFSTLEIQRTEQGDSAMYLCASSLGRGIGTDTQYFGPGTRLTVL.

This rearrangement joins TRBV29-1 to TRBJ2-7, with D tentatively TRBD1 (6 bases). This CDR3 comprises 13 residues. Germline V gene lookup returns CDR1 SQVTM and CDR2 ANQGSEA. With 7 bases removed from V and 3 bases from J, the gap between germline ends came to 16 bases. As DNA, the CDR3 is TGCAGCGCCTCACGGGACACCTTCTACGAGCAGTACTTC. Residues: CSASRDTFYEQYF.

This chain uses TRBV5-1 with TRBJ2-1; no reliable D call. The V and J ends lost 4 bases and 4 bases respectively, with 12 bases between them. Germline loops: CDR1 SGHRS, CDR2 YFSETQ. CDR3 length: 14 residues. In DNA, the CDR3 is TGCGCCAGCAGCGGTGTAGTGAGGTACAATGAGCAGTTCTTC. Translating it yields CASSGVVRYNEQFF.

The CDR3: CASSLGTRQYNEQFF. The DNA for the CDR3 is TGTGCCAGCAGCTTAGGCACAAGACAGTACAATGAGCAGTTCTTC. The chain links TRBV11-3 to TRBJ2-1; D possibly corresponds to TRBD1 (5 bases). From germline, CDR1 is SGHNT and CDR2 YENEEA. The CDR3 consists of 15 residues. V gave up 1 base and J gave up 4 bases, with 11 bases separating them. Supplemented by reference TRBV11-3 and TRBJ2-1, the full variable domain reads EAGVVQSPRYKIIEKKQPVAFWCNPISGHNTLYWYLQNLGQGPELLIRYENEEAVDDSQLPKDRFSAERLKGVDSTLKIQPAELGDSAVYLCASSLGTRQYNEQFFGPGTRLTVL.